These T cell receptor beta chains were read from a single sample in a study of long-term antiretroviral therapy in people with HIV. Sequencing was performed with immunoSEQ multiplex PCR; in TCRdb, only in-frame clones are kept and a portion is missing. This sample has approximately 17,000 clones, with 65% to 85% found just once. The sequenced sample was unsorted PBMCs, obtained around 2.5 years before starting antiretroviral therapy. These receptors all come from a woman in her 50s with HIV. CDR3s include the opening cysteine and the closing phenylalanine or tryptophan. D genes are given only for firm matches. Size tells how often a clone was seen (once, few, many) or the class of an expanded clone, and some rows leave it out.

v_gene	abundance	d_gene	len	j_gene	CDR3nt	CDR3aa
TRBV2	NA	NA	14	TRBJ1-1	TGTGCCAGCAGCCTCAGGGGCGGTAACACTGAAGCTTTCTTT	CASSLRGGNTEAFF
TRBV7-9	NA	NA	14	TRBJ2-5	TGTGCCAGCAGCTTAGTTCCGGGGCAAGAGACCCAGTACTTC	CASSLVPGQETQYF
TRBV4-1	NA	TRBD2	15	TRBJ2-1	TGCGCCAGCAGCCAGCTAGCGGAGACCTACAATGAGCAGTTCTTC	CASSQLAETYNEQFF
TRBV2	NA	NA	12	TRBJ1-5	TGTGCCAGCAGTGATGGGTATCGGCCCCAGCATTTT	CASSDGYRPQHF
TRBV6-5	NA	NA	13	TRBJ2-5	TGTGCCAGCACCACCGGGGGTGTGGAGACCCAGTACTTC	CASTTGGVETQYF
TRBV27	NA	TRBD1	16	TRBJ1-6	TGTGCCAGCAGTTTAGAAGGGACAGGGGTTTTTTCACCCCTCCACTTT	CASSLEGTGVFSPLHF
TRBV4-2	few	NA	17	TRBJ2-7	TGTGCCAGCAGCCAAGATCAGCTGGCCCCGCTCCCCCCCGAGCAGTACTTC	CASSQDQLAPLPPEQYF
TRBV7-9	NA	TRBD1	15	TRBJ1-2	TGTGCCAGCAGTTCAGAACAGGGGACTAACTATGGCTACACCTTC	CASSSEQGTNYGYTF
TRBV6-4	NA	NA	13	TRBJ2-1	TGTGCCAGCAGTGACTCTAGGGTCCATGAGCAGTTCTTC	CASSDSRVHEQFF
TRBV7-2	NA	NA	16	TRBJ2-3	TGTGCCAGCAGCTTAGTCGGCACTACCCTCACAGATACGCAGTATTTT	CASSLVGTTLTDTQYF
TRBV5-1	NA	TRBD1	13	TRBJ1-1	TGCGCCAGCAGCCCCGGGGACAGCCCTGAAGCTTTCTTT	CASSPGDSPEAFF
TRBV30	NA	NA	12	TRBJ1-6	TGTGCCTGGAGTGTACATGATTCACCCCTCCACTTT	CAWSVHDSPLHF
TRBV21-1	NA	NA	13	TRBJ1-2	TGTGCCAGCAGCCCGACAGGGGTCTATGGCTACACCTTC	CASSPTGVYGYTF
TRBV5-1	few	NA	11	TRBJ2-1	TGCGCCAGCAGCTTGGGCAATGAGCAGTTCTTC	CASSLGNEQFF
TRBV2	NA	NA	10	TRBJ2-7	TGTGCCAGCGGCCAATACGAGCAGTACTTC	CASGQYEQYF
TRBV18	few	NA	13	TRBJ1-2	TGTGCCAGCGCTGCGACTGATAACTATGGCTACACCTTC	CASAATDNYGYTF
TRBV29-1	NA	NA	14	TRBJ2-2	TGCAGCGTTGAGAGGGGGGGCCCCACCGGGGAGCTGTTTTTT	CSVERGGPTGELFF
TRBV2	NA	TRBD1	16	TRBJ2-3	TGTGCCAGCAGTGAGCTCGGGACAGCATACACAGATACGCAGTATTTT	CASSELGTAYTDTQYF
TRBV27	few	NA	13	TRBJ2-7	TGTGCCAGCAGTTCATCCCCGGGGCACGAGCAGTACTTC	CASSSSPGHEQYF
TRBV27	NA	NA	12	TRBJ1-1	TGTGCCAGCAGTTTGGTGGGGCTTGAAGCTTTCTTT	CASSLVGLEAFF
TRBV5-1	few	TRBD1	17	TRBJ1-6	TGCGCCAGCAGCTCCGGACAGGGGGCAACCTCCACGTCACCCCTCCACTTT	CASSSGQGATSTSPLHF
TRBV19	NA	NA	14	TRBJ1-1	TGTGCCAGTAGCCTACGTAGGGGCCCCACTGAAGCTTTCTTT	CASSLRRGPTEAFF
TRBV6-1	once	TRBD2	15	TRBJ2-1	TGTGCCAGCAGTGGATTAGCGGGGGGGCCTAATGAGCAGTTCTTC	CASSGLAGGPNEQFF
TRBV29-1	NA	TRBD1	14	TRBJ1-4	TGCAGCGTTGACGTAGGGACAGGTGATGAAAAACTGTTTTTT	CSVDVGTGDEKLFF
TRBV5-5	NA	NA	14	TRBJ1-5	TGTGCCAGCAGCTCTCGACAGGACAATCAGCCCCAGCATTTT	CASSSRQDNQPQHF
TRBV5-1	NA	NA	14	TRBJ1-2	TGCGCCAGCAGCTTTTCCGACACGAACTATGGCTACACCTTC	CASSFSDTNYGYTF
TRBV5-1	NA	NA	16	TRBJ2-2	TGCGCCAGCATGAGGGGGGACCAGTCGAACACCGGGGAGCTGTTTTTT	CASMRGDQSNTGELFF
TRBV9	once	TRBD2	17	TRBJ2-3	TGTGCCAGCAGCCCCCGACCTATAGCGGGGAGCACAGATACGCAGTATTTT	CASSPRPIAGSTDTQYF
TRBV5-1	NA	TRBD1	16	TRBJ2-2	TGCGCCAGCAGCTTAGAAGGACAGGGGGGACCCGGGGAGCTGTTTTTT	CASSLEGQGGPGELFF
TRBV11-2	NA	TRBD1	12	TRBJ1-1	TGTGCCAGCAGCACGGGGACAGGAAAAGCTTTCTTT	CASSTGTGKAFF
TRBV6-1	NA	NA	14	TRBJ1-2	TGTGCCAGCAGTGATGGGGGGGCTTGGAATGGCTACACCTTC	CASSDGGAWNGYTF
TRBV7-8	NA	TRBD2	12	TRBJ2-1	TGTGCCAGCAGCACTTCCGGGACTAGCCAGTTCTTC	CASSTSGTSQFF
TRBV11-1	NA	NA	14	TRBJ1-1	TGTGCCAGCAGCCCTCGACAGTTGTACACTGAAGCTTTCTTT	CASSPRQLYTEAFF
TRBV2	NA	TRBD1	12	TRBJ1-1	TGTGCCAGCAGTGAAGCTGCAGGGGGAACTTTCTTT	CASSEAAGGTFF
TRBV2	once	NA	17	TRBJ2-3	TGTGCCAGCAGTTCGTCTCTCCTTATACCACACACAGATACGCAGTATTTT	CASSSSLLIPHTDTQYF
TRBV28	NA	TRBD1	14	TRBJ1-1	TGTGCCATCCAGGGGGCTCTTTCGGACACTGAAGCTTTCTTT	CAIQGALSDTEAFF
TRBV23-1	few	NA	13	TRBJ1-2	TGCGCTAGTCAACTGTTACACTTCTATGGCTACACCTTC	CASQLLHFYGYTF
TRBV11-3	once	NA	12	TRBJ2-5	TGTGCCAGCAGCTCGTACTCGGAGACCCAGTACTTC	CASSSYSETQYF
TRBV2	NA	TRBD2	15	TRBJ2-7	TGTGCCAGCAGGGGTACTAGCGGGGGGTCCTACGAGCAGTACTTC	CASRGTSGGSYEQYF
TRBV6-1	NA	TRBD2	19	TRBJ2-1	TGTGCCAGCAGTGAAGCTGGTAGCGGGGGACCTAACTCCTACAATGAGCAGTTCTTC	CASSEAGSGGPNSYNEQFF
TRBV29-1	NA	NA	13	TRBJ1-3	TGCAGCGCTGCCCAGGGCTCTGGAAACACCATATATTTT	CSAAQGSGNTIYF
TRBV5-1	NA	NA	15	TRBJ2-1	TGCGCCAGCAGCTTGGGGGGTAGCGGATACAATGAGCAGTTCTTC	CASSLGGSGYNEQFF
TRBV19	NA	TRBD1	16	TRBJ1-3	TGTGCCAGTAGTGCGAACAGGGGCAACTCTGGAAACACCATATATTTT	CASSANRGNSGNTIYF